This TCR beta chain was sequenced for a study of CD8+ T cells in alopecia areata. Extracted from the samples, RNA was reverse transcribed into cDNA to serve as the sequencing template. The assay was immunoSEQ multiplex PCR, and TCRdb's table has in-frame clones only and misses some. The sample contains around 300,000 clones, roughly 60% of which appear only once. The CDR3 length is 17 residues. The germline V gene has CDR1 KGHSH and CDR2 LQKENI. V was trimmed by 3 bases and J by 0 bases, leaving 18 bases between them. The treatment denotes: oral pan-JAK inhibitor, 5-10 mg twice daily. Source: CD4+ T cells sorted from blood, taken around week 53, from a patient treated with tofacitinib. The receptor's source is a human donor with alopecia areata. The V call is TRBV18, the J call TRBJ2-7; D is unresolved. CDR3 in amino acids: CASSPPQASGHSYEQYF. The DNA for the CDR3 is TGTGCCAGCTCACCTCCGCAGGCGTCTGGCCACTCCTACGAGCAGTACTTC.